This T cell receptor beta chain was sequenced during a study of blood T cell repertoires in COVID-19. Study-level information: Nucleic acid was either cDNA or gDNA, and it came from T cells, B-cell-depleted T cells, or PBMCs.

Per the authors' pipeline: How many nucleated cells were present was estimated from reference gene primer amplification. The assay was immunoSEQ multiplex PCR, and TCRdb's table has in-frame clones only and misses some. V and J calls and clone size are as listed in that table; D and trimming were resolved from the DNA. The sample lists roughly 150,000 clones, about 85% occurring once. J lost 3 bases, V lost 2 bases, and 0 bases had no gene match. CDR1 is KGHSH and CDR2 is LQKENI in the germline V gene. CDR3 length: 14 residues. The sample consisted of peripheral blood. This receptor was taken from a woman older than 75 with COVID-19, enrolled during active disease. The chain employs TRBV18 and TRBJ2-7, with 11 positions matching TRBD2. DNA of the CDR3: TGTGCCAGCTCACCAGGGACTAGCGGCTACGAGCAGTACTTC. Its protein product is CASSPGTSGYEQYF.